This T cell receptor beta chain was observed in a study of CD8+CD57+ T cells in acquired aplastic anemia. The wider study: On average, healthy donors gave around 9.9 million reads for CD4+ cells.

Genomic DNA templated the TCR beta VDJ and CDR3 profiling. A single record per CDR3 protein comes from TCRdb applying MiXCR to the reads. The sample shows about 100,000 distinct CDR3 sequences, approximately 48% of them seen only once. Study results and caveats: In common between the patients and the controls were around 30 CD8+ CDR3 sequences. The study found no significant CD8+ Simpson's diversity difference between patients and controls.

This clonotype was counted between two and nine times. Its antigen is still unknown. This CDR3 comprises 13 residues. Trimming took 3 bases from V and 5 from J, leaving 11 bases between them. Germline lookup yields CDR1 MGHDK and CDR2 SYGVNS. Sequenced input: sorted CD4+, CD8+, or CD8+CD57+ T cells (not recorded which) from PBMCs. V is TRBV25-1 and J is TRBJ2-7, with a weak D call TRBD2 (6 bases). The clonotype was recovered from a human donor in good health, serving as a control. The CDR3 region has the DNA TGTGCCAGCAGTGAGGGGGGTGGGGACGAGCAGTACTTC. It is translated as CASSEGGGDEQYF.